This T cell receptor (beta chain) originates from a study of a mutant IDH1 vaccine in newly diagnosed glioma. Study context: Patients previously underwent radiotherapy, temozolomide, or both, and most underwent both. Whole-study results and caveats: Across multiple MHC alleles, 93.3% of patients had vaccine-induced responses.

The sample's time point: week 23, last vaccination. Topical imiquimod accompanied each vaccine dose, which consisted of 300 ug of mutant IDH1 20-mer peptide. The table came from immunoSEQ multiplex PCR; TCRdb's copy has only in-frame clones and leaves some out. The table lists about 56,000 clones, around 87% of them singletons. On this clone itself: Its antigen is unidentified.

Trimming cost V 5 bases and J 2 bases; bases outside gene matches: 3. Germline V gives CDR1 MNHNS, CDR2 SASEGT. CDR3 length: 15 residues. The sequencing used PBMCs, collected from a glioma patient whose treatment included an IDH1 peptide vaccine. The sequence came from a man aged 40-55 years with glioma. The rearrangement joins TRBV6-1 to TRBJ2-7; TRBD2 agrees at 13 bases. The CDR3 region is CASSKLAGGAYEQYF. CDR3 coding DNA: TGTGCCAGCAGTAAACTAGCGGGAGGGGCCTACGAGCAGTACTTC.